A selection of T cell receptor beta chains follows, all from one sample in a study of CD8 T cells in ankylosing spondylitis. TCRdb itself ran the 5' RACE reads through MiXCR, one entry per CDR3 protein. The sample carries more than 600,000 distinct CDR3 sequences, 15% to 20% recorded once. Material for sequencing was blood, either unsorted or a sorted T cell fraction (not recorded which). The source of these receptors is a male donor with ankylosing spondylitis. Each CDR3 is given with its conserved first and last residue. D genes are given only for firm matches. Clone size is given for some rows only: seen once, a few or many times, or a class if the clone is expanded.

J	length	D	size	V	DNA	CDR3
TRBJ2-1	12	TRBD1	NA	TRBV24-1	TGTGCCACCGGGGGACAGTACAATGAGCAGTTCTTC	CATGGQYNEQFF
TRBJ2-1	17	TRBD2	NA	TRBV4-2	TGTGCCAGCAGCCAAGCGCATGGCCCTAGCGGGACTCATGAGCAGTTCTTC	CASSQAHGPSGTHEQFF
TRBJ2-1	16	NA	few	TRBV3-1	TGTGCCAGCAGCCCCACGCGAACCACGGGCCCCAATGAGCAGTTCTTC	CASSPTRTTGPNEQFF
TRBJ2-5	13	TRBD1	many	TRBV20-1	TGCAGTGCTAAACGGACAGGCCAAGAGACCCAGTACTTC	CSAKRTGQETQYF
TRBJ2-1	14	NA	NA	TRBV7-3	TGTGCCAGCAGCCGGGGGACAAACTACAATGAGCAGTTCTTC	CASSRGTNYNEQFF
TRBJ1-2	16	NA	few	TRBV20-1	TGCAGTGCTAGAGCCCTTTGGCAGGGCAATAACTATGGCTACACCTTC	CSARALWQGNNYGYTF
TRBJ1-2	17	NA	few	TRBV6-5	TGTGCCAGCAGTTACTCGAAGTCGGGAGGGTTTCGGGATGGCTACACCTTC	CASSYSKSGGFRDGYTF
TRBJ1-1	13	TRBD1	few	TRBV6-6	TGTGCCAGTGAGGGGGCGGGGGGGGCTGAAGCTTTCTTT	CASEGAGGAEAFF
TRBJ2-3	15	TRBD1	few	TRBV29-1	TGCAGCGTTGAAGAGGGGCAGGGGGAATCAGATACGCAGTATTTT	CSVEEGQGESDTQYF
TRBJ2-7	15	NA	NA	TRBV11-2	TGTGCCAGCAGCTTAGAGTTAGCGACCGTGTACGAGCAGTACTTC	CASSLELATVYEQYF
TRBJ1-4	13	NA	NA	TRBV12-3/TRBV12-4	TGTGCCAGCAAACCTGGGACATCCGAAAAACTGTTTTTT	CASKPGTSEKLFF
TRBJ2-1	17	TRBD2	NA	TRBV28	TGTGCCAGCAGTTCTCCCCGACTAGCGGGAGGGCTAAATGAGCAGTTCTTC	CASSSPRLAGGLNEQFF
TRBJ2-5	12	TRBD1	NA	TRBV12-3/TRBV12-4	TGTGCCAGTCGGACAGGCGGAGAGACCCAGTACTTC	CASRTGGETQYF
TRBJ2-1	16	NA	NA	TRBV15	TGTGCCACCAGCAGAGAGACCTACAGCTCCTACAATGAGCAGTTCTTC	CATSRETYSSYNEQFF
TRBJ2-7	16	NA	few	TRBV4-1	TGCGCCAGCAGCCAAGAACAGGGCTACTCCTCCTACGAGCAGTACTTC	CASSQEQGYSSYEQYF
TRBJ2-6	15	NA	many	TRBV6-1	TGTGCCAGCAGCCTCGGGACATCCGGGGCCAACGTCCTGACTTTC	CASSLGTSGANVLTF
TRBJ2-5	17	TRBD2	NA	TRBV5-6	TGTGCCAGCACCTATGCGGGAGGCCCCCAGAAGGGAGAGACCCAGTACTTC	CASTYAGGPQKGETQYF
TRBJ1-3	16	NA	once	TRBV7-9	TGTGCCAGCAGCTTATGGTCCGGGAGCTCTGGAAACACCATATATTTT	CASSLWSGSSGNTIYF
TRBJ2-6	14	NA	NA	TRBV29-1	TGCAGCGTTGACGCAGGCTCTGGGGCCAACGTCCTGACTTTC	CSVDAGSGANVLTF
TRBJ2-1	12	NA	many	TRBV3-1	TGTGCCAGCAGCCAAGTGAAGGGCGAGCAGTTCTTC	CASSQVKGEQFF
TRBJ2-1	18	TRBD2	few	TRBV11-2	TGTGCCAGCAGCGTCCCGGGACTAGCGGGAACCTCCTACAATGAGCAGTTCTTC	CASSVPGLAGTSYNEQFF
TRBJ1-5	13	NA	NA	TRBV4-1	TGCGCCAGCAGCCAAGACCTCAGGGAGCCCCAGCATTTT	CASSQDLREPQHF
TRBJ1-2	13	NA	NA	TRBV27	TGTGCCAGCAGTTGGGCAGCTAACTATGGCTACACCTTC	CASSWAANYGYTF
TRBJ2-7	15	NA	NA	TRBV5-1	TGCGCCAGCAGCCCAGGGGACATGAGCTCCTACGAGCAGTACTTC	CASSPGDMSSYEQYF
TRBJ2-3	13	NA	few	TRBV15	TGTGCCACCCGGGACTCCCTCACAGATACGCAGTATTTT	CATRDSLTDTQYF
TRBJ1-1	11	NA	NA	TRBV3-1	TGTGCCAGCAGCCAAGGTTTCGGGGCTTTCTTT	CASSQGFGAFF
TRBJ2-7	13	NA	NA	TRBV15	TGTGCCACCAGCAGGGCAATTGCCTACGAGCAGTACTTC	CATSRAIAYEQYF
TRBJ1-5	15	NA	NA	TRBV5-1	TGCGCCAGCAGCCGCGATGGACAGTCCCATCAGCCCCAGCATTTT	CASSRDGQSHQPQHF
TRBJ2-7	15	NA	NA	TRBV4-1	TGCGCCAGCAGCCAAGATGGCGCAGTATACTACGAGCAGTACTTC	CASSQDGAVYYEQYF
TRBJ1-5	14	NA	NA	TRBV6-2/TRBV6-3	TGTGCCAGCAGTGGGCAGGGAAAGCATCAGCCCCAGCATTTT	CASSGQGKHQPQHF
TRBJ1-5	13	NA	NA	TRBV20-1	TGCAGTGCTAGATACAGTGATTATCAGCCCCAGCATTTT	CSARYSDYQPQHF
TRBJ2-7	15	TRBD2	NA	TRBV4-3	TGCGCCAGCAGCCAAGATCGAGCGGGGACCTACGAGCAGTACTTC	CASSQDRAGTYEQYF
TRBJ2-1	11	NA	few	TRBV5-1	TGCGCCAGCAAAGATGGGTATGAGCAGTTCTTC	CASKDGYEQFF
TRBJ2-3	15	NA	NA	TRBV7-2	TGTGCCAGCAGCTTTTCTGCGGGCCCCACAGATACGCAGTATTTT	CASSFSAGPTDTQYF
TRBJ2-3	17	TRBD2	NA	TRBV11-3	TGTGCCAGCAGCCGCGGGACTAGCGGATCGACCACAGATACGCAGTATTTT	CASSRGTSGSTTDTQYF
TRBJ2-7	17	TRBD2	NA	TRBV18	TGTGCCAGCTCACCCGTATTTAGCGGGGGGGTCTTGTACGAGCAGTACTTC	CASSPVFSGGVLYEQYF
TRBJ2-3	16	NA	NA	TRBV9	TGTGCCAGCAGCGTAGCGGGGGGCCGTACCACAGATACGCAGTATTTT	CASSVAGGRTTDTQYF
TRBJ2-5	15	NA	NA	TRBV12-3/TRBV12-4	TGTGCCAGCAGTTTACAGACCTTCTCCCAAGAGACCCAGTACTTC	CASSLQTFSQETQYF
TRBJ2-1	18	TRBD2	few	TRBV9	TGTGCCAGCAGCGTAGCTGCCAGCGGGAGGGCCTGGGGCAATGAGCAGTTCTTC	CASSVAASGRAWGNEQFF
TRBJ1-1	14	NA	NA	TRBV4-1	TGCGCCAGCAGCCAAGAATACGCGTGGGCTGAAGCTTTCTTT	CASSQEYAWAEAFF
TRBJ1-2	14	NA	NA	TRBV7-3	TGTGCCAGCAGCCCCTCTGCGGCGCCCTATGGCTACACCTTC	CASSPSAAPYGYTF
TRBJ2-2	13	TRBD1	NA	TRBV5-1	TGCGCCAGCAGTGGGACAGGGGTCGGGGAGCTGTTTTTT	CASSGTGVGELFF
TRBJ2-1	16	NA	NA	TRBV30	TGTGCCTGGAGTAAGGGGACACAGCGCTCCTACAATGAGCAGTTCTTC	CAWSKGTQRSYNEQFF
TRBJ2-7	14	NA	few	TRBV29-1	TGCAGCGTTGAAGATCCCGGGGCGAACTACGAGCAGTACTTC	CSVEDPGANYEQYF